The clone carrying this TCR beta chain was seen many times. The entry originates in a study of molecular identifiers for immune sequencing clone quantification. The CDR3 runs to 15 residues. Trimming took off 5 bases at V and 3 bases at J, with 16 bases between the two ends. CDR1 is MNHEY, CDR2 SVGAGI, per germline. TCRdb used MiXCR to reprocess the PCR reads, holding one entry per CDR3 protein. The sample carries about 640,000 distinct CDR3 sequences, about 20% recorded once. The gene calls are TRBV6-5 and TRBJ1-1, with a tentative D call TRBD1 (6 bases). The TCR comes from a human donor in good health. Some libraries in this study had Jurkat cell RNA spiked in. Sequencing was carried out using naive CD8+ T cells from blood, with Jurkat cell RNA spiked in. Subset: FACS-sorted CD8+CD4-CCR7+CD45RA+ naive T cells. The CDR3 DNA reads TGTGCCAGCAGTCACAGGGAACTGGGGTACACTGAAGCTTTCTTT. This gives the protein CASSHRELGYTEAFF.